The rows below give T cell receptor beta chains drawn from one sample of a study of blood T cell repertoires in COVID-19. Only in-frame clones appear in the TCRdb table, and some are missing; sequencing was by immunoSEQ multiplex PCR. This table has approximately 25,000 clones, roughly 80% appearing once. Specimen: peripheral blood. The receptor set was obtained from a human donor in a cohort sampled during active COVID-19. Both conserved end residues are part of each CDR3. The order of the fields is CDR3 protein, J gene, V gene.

CDR3 protein: CASSQDRNEKLFF
J gene: TRBJ1-4
V gene: TRBV7-7

CDR3 protein: CSVTGSNTEAFF
J gene: TRBJ1-1
V gene: TRBV29-1

CDR3 protein: CAIAAGQSETQYF
J gene: TRBJ2-5
V gene: TRBV24-1

CDR3 protein: CASSPGNRGRRYEQYF
J gene: TRBJ2-7
V gene: TRBV2

CDR3 protein: CASSSTGPYNEQFF
J gene: TRBJ2-1
V gene: TRBV6-6

CDR3 protein: CASSSGTVTEAFF
J gene: TRBJ1-1
V gene: TRBV2

CDR3 protein: CASSLAWTQEPETQYF
J gene: TRBJ2-5
V gene: TRBV7-2

CDR3 protein: CASSPTPRGETQYF
J gene: TRBJ2-5
V gene: TRBV27

CDR3 protein: CASSEGQGGANVLTF
J gene: TRBJ2-6
V gene: TRBV6-4

CDR3 protein: CASSMGRGPLEAFF
J gene: TRBJ1-1
V gene: TRBV19

CDR3 protein: CASSSGGSGGIKTQYF
J gene: TRBJ2-5
V gene: TRBV11-2

CDR3 protein: CASSGSGTGTDTQYF
J gene: TRBJ2-3
V gene: TRBV9

CDR3 protein: CASSPGQGVVGNQPQHF
J gene: TRBJ1-5
V gene: TRBV18

CDR3 protein: CASSLAPAQGPKRRVGAEAFF
J gene: TRBJ1-1
V gene: TRBV5-1

CDR3 protein: CASRSLAKNIQYF
J gene: TRBJ2-4
V gene: TRBV2

CDR3 protein: CASSARGTEAFF
J gene: TRBJ1-1
V gene: TRBV11-3

CDR3 protein: CASSIRGQRSTDTQYF
J gene: TRBJ2-3
V gene: TRBV27